The 18 T cell receptor beta chains given below trace back to one sample, sequenced in a study of monozygotic twins with cystic fibrosis. Some clones are missing from TCRdb's copy, which holds only in-frame ones; the method was immunoSEQ multiplex PCR. The sample yields 8,000 to 10,000 clones, roughly nine tenths seen once. What was sequenced was blood. The receptors were sampled from a boy between 2 and 10 years old with cystic fibrosis.

This clone was seen once. The J gene is TRBJ1-1, the V gene TRBV30; maybe TRBD1 (6 bases). Germline-derived CDR1 and CDR2 are GTSNPN and SVGIG (reference sequence). The CDR3 sequence is 14 residues long. V lost 4 bases, J lost 5 bases, and 17 bases lay in between. CDR3 sequence reads: CAWILQGGGTEAFF. CDR3 nucleotides: TGTGCCTGGATTCTACAGGGTGGAGGGACTGAAGCTTTCTTT.

This chain joins TRBV7-8 and TRBJ1-1; perhaps TRBD1 as D (6 bases). Germline loops: CDR1 SGHVS, CDR2 FQNEAQ. Trimming cost V 1 base and J 4 bases, with 13 bases left between them. The CDR3 contains 15 residues. The CDR3 DNA is TGTGCCAGCAGCTTAGGCAGGGGTGGAATCACTGAAGCTTTCTTT. It codes for CASSLGRGGITEAFF.

The chain carries TRBV13 and TRBJ2-3; 11 bases fit TRBD2. Germline V CDR1 and CDR2: PRHDT, FYEKMQ (reference sequence). V dropped 0 bases and J dropped 2; count of bases not matched to a gene: 7. CDR3 length: 18 residues. DNA of the CDR3: TGTGCCAGCAGCTTAGGACTAGCGGGGGATACCTACACAGATACGCAGTATTTT. Protein: CASSLGLAGDTYTDTQYF.

This clone was seen only once. The CDR3 nucleotides are TGTGCCAGCAGCCGCCTTAATACGGGCCGGTGGGGAGCTTTCTTT. Protein product: CASSRLNTGRWGAFF. The V and J genes are TRBV14 and TRBJ1-1, with unresolved D. Germline assignment: CDR1 SGHDN and CDR2 FVKESK. The V end lost 4 bases, the J end lost 10 bases, and 22 bases lay between the germline ends. CDR3 length: 15 residues. The full variable domain, completed using reference TRBV14 and TRBJ1-1, is EAGVTQFPSHSVIEKGQTVTLRCDPISGHDNLYWYRRVMGKEIKFLLHFVKESKQDESGMPNNRFLAERTGGTYSTLKVQPAELEDSGVYFCASSRLNTGRWGAFFGQGTRLTVV.

This chain connects TRBV2 to TRBJ2-1, with 9 nucleotides matching TRBD1. The CDR3 spans 15 residues. Germline values: CDR1 SNHLY, CDR2 FYNNEI. V gave up 5 bases and J gave up 8 bases; unmatched junction bases: 10. Here the CDR3 DNA reads TGTGCCAGCAGTCCTATGGGACAGGGTCTCGATGAGCAGTTCTTC. Protein sequence: CASSPMGQGLDEQFF. Based on the CDR3 plus reference TRBV2 and TRBJ2-1, the full variable domain is EPEVTQTPSHQVTQMGQEVILRCVPISNHLYFYWYRQILGQKVEFLVSFYNNEISEKSEIFDDQFSVERPDGSNFTLKIRSTKLEDSAMYFCASSPMGQGLDEQFFGPGTRLTVL.

The chain carries TRBV7-2 and TRBJ2-4; D uncertain. V shed 4 bases and J shed 7 bases, with 17 bases lying between them. The germline V gene has CDR1 SGHTA and CDR2 FQGNSA. The CDR3 covers 15 residues. The CDR3 region has the DNA TGTGCCAGCAGCTCAATAATGGAAGGGTCGAACATTCAGTACTTC. This translates into CASSSIMEGSNIQYF.

The chain combines TRBV5-1 with TRBJ1-1; the D gene is possibly TRBD1 (5 bases). The CDR3 runs to 14 residues. Germline CDR1 and CDR2: SGHRS and YFSETQ. Trimming pared 0 bases from V and 4 bases from J, leaving 10 bases between. This CDR3 reads CASSLEQGRTEAFF. CDR3 DNA: TGCGCCAGCAGCTTGGAGCAGGGCCGCACTGAAGCTTTCTTT.

J is TRBJ1-4 and V is TRBV4-1; TRBD1 is a possible D gene (5 bases). This CDR3 is 16 amino acids long. CDR1 MGHRA and CDR2 YSYEKL come from the germline V gene. V was pared by 4 bases and J by 4 bases, with 16 bases between. The CDR3 DNA follows: TGCGCCAGCAGCCTCGGGACTTTGGTGGGTAATGAAAAACTGTTTTTT. This sequence encodes CASSLGTLVGNEKLFF.

V gene TRBV5-6 combines with J gene TRBJ2-7; the D gene is possibly TRBD2 (6 bases). The CDR3 consists of 14 residues. Between the trimmed V and J ends, which lost 1 base and 2 bases, there was a span of 10 bases. CDR1 SGHDT and CDR2 YYEEEE come from the germline V gene. In nucleotides, the CDR3 is TGTGCCAGCAGCTTGCCGGGGGAGGCCTACGAGCAGTACTTC. Translation: CASSLPGEAYEQYF.

J is TRBJ1-4 and V is TRBV6-5, with 11 bases identical to TRBD1. Trimming removed 3 bases from V and 7 bases from J; junction bases left unmatched: 7. The CDR3 is made up of 16 amino acids. The V gene's germline CDR1 is MNHEY and CDR2 SVGAGI. The CDR3 DNA sequence: TGTGCCAGCAGTTATTTGGGGACAGGGGGGGCTGAAAAACTGTTTTTT. This encodes CASSYLGTGGAEKLFF.

This chain connects TRBV2 to TRBJ1-4, with 7 positions matching TRBD1. CDR1 is SNHLY, CDR2 FYNNEI, per germline. CDR3 length equals 16 residues. The V gene end was trimmed by 7 bases and the J gene end by 0 bases; junction bases not matched to a gene: 8. CDR3 protein: CASTPRQGATNEKLFF. DNA for the CDR3: TGTGCCAGCACCCCCCGACAGGGAGCAACTAATGAAAAACTGTTTTTT.

V gene TRBV19 combines with J gene TRBJ1-2; D is undetermined. V shed 5 bases and J shed 1 base, with 11 bases lying between them. CDR1 is LNHDA and CDR2 is SQIVND in the germline V gene (reference sequence). The CDR3 runs to 14 residues. The chain's CDR3 is CASSSNEVNYGYTF. The CDR3 DNA follows: TGTGCCAGTAGTTCCAACGAGGTTAACTATGGCTACACCTTC.

The sample holds a few counts of this clone. The V gene is TRBV9, the J gene TRBJ2-2, with 9 bases identical to TRBD2. Germline CDR1 SGDLS, CDR2 YYNGEE. This CDR3 spans 17 amino acids. After removal of 2 bases from V and 4 bases from J, the junction contained 9 bases not matched to a gene. The CDR3 DNA reads as TGTGCCAGCAGCGTTCAAGCGGGGGGACCGACCACCGGGGAGCTGTTTTTT. It yields the protein CASSVQAGGPTTGELFF.

This clone occurred a few times. This rearrangement joins TRBV7-9 to TRBJ1-2, with D tentatively TRBD1 (6 bases). V lost 3 bases, J lost 6 bases, and 8 bases lay in between. The CDR3 has 12 residues. Germline CDR1 is SEHNR and CDR2 is FQNEAQ (reference sequence). The CDR3 DNA sequence: TGTGCCAGCAGCTTGAGGGGGGATGGCTACACCTTC. Protein: CASSLRGDGYTF. Drawing the rest from reference TRBV7-9 and TRBJ1-2, the complete variable domain is DTGVSQNPRHKITKRGQNVTFRCDPISEHNRLYWYRQTLGQGPEFLTYFQNEAQLEKSRLLSDRFSAERPKGSFSTLEIQRTEQGDSAMYLCASSLRGDGYTFGSGTRLTVV.

V usage is TRBV30 and J usage is TRBJ2-2; 11 bases align to TRBD1. The CDR3 is made up of 16 amino acids. The germline V gene encodes CDR1 GTSNPN and CDR2 SVGIG (reference sequence). Trimming removed 0 bases from V and 7 bases from J; junction bases left unmatched: 7. CDR3 sequence reads: CAWSVPGQGAVGELFF. The CDR3, as DNA: TGTGCCTGGAGTGTACCCGGACAGGGGGCGGTCGGGGAGCTGTTTTTT.

The count of this clone is one. The gene calls are TRBV5-6 and TRBJ2-7; the D is unclear. This CDR3 has 15 residues. Between the trimmed V and J ends, which lost 5 bases and 2 bases, there was a span of 17 bases. The V gene's germline CDR1 is SGHDT and CDR2 YYEEEE. CDR3 region: CASRQLGPLTYEQYF. As DNA, the CDR3 is TGTGCCAGCAGACAGCTTGGTCCGCTGACCTACGAGCAGTACTTC.

In this sample, this clone turned up a few times. The gene calls are TRBV5-3 and TRBJ1-2; the match to TRBD1 covers 9 bases. TRBV5-3 carries the ORF label, with uncertain function. The CDR3 runs 15 residues. Unmatched junction bases numbered 6, after V lost 4 bases and J lost 2 bases. The DNA of the CDR3 is TGTGCCAGAAGCGGAACAGGGGGCGGAAACTATGGCTACACCTTC. Translated: CARSGTGGGNYGYTF.

The V gene is TRBV19, the J gene TRBJ2-3; D possibly corresponds to TRBD1 (6 bases). Germline V gene lookup returns CDR1 LNHDA and CDR2 SQIVND (reference sequence). CDR3 length: 16 amino acids. V lost 9 bases to trimming and J lost 0 bases, with 19 bases between them. Written as DNA, the CDR3 is TGTGCCAGCAAGGCGATCGGGGACATGAGCACAGATACGCAGTATTTT. Translating gives CASKAIGDMSTDTQYF.